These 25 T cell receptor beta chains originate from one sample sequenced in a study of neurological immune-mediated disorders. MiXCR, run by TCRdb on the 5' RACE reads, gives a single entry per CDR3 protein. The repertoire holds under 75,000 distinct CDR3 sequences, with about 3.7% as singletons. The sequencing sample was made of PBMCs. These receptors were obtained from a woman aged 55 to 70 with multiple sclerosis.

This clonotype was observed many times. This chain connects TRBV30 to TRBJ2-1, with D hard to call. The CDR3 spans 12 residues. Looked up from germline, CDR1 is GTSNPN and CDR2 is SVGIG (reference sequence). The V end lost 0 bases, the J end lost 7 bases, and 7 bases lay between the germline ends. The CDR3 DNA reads TGTGCCTGGAGTGTACAAGGGAATGAGCAGTTCTTC. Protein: CAWSVQGNEQFF.

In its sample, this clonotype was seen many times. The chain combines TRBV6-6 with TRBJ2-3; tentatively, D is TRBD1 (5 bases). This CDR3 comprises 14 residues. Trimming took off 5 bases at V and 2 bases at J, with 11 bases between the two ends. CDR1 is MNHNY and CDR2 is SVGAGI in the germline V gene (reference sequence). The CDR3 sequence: CASSLPTDTDTQYF. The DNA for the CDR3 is TGTGCCAGCAGTCTCCCGACAGACACAGATACGCAGTATTTT.

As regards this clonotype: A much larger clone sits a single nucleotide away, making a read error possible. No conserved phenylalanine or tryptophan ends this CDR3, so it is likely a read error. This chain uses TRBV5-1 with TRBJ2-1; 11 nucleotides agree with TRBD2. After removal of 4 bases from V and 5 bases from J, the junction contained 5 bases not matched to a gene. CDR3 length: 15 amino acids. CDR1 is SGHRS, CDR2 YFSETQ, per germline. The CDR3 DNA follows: TGCGCCAGCAGCCCGGGACTAGCGGCCGACAATGAGCAGTTCTGC. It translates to CASSPGLAADNEQFC.

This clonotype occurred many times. The CDR3 loop reads CASSYGQATRGNSPLHF. The CDR3 DNA reads TGTGCCAGCAGTTACGGACAGGCCACCCGGGGTAATTCACCCCTCCACTTT. The V call is TRBV6-5, the J call TRBJ1-6; 7 nucleotides match TRBD1. V gave up 2 bases and J gave up 6 bases; unmatched junction bases: 10. This CDR3 has 17 amino acids. Germline-derived CDR1 and CDR2 are MNHEY and SVGAGI.

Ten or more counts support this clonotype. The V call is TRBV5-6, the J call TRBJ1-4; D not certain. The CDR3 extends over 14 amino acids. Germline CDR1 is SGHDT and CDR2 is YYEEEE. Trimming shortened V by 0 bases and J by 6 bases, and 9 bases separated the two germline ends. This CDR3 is CASSLGQFHEKLFF. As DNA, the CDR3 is TGTGCCAGCAGCTTGGGGCAGTTTCATGAAAAACTGTTTTTT. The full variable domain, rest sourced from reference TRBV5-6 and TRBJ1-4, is DAGVTQSPTHLIKTRGQQVTLRCSPKSGHDTVSWYQQALGQGPQFIFQYYEEEERQRGNFPDRFSGHQFPNYSSELNVNALLLGDSALYLCASSLGQFHEKLFFGSGTQLSVL.

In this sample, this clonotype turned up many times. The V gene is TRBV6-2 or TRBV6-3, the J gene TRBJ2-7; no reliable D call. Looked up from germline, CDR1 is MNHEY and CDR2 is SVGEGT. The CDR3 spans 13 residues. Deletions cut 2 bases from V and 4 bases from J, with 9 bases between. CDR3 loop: CASSYNGFYEQYF. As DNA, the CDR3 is TGTGCCAGCAGTTACAACGGGTTTTACGAGCAGTACTTC.

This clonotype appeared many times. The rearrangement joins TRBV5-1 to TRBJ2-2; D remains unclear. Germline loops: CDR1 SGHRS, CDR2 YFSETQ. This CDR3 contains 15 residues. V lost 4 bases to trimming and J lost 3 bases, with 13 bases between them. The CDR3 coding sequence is TGCGCCAGCAGCGGAGAGGCGTGGGACACCGGGGAGCTGTTTTTT. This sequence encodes CASSGEAWDTGELFF.

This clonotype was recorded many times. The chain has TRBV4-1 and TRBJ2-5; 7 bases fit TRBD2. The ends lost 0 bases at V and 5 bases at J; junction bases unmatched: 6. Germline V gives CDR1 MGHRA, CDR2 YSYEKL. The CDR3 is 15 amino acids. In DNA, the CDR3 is TGCGCCAGCAGCCAAGATGCGGGGGAGCGTGAGACCCAGTACTTC. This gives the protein CASSQDAGERETQYF.

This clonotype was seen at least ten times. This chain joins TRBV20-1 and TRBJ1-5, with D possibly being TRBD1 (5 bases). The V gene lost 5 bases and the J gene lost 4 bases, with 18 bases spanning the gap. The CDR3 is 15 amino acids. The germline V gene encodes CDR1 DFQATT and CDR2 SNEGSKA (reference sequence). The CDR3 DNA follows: TGCAGTGCTGGCAGACATCGGGGGTTTAATCAGCCCCAGCATTTT. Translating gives CSAGRHRGFNQPQHF.

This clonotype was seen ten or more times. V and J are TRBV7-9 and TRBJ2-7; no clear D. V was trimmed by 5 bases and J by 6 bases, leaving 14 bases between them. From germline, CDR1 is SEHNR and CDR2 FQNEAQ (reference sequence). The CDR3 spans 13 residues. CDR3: CASSTQRRPEQYF. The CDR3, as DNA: TGTGCCAGCAGCACCCAGAGAAGGCCCGAGCAGTACTTC.

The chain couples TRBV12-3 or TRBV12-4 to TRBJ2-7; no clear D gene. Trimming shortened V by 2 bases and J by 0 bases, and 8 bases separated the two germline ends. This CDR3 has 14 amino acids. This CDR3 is CASSLYLYSYEQYF. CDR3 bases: TGTGCCAGCAGTTTATATCTGTACTCCTACGAGCAGTACTTC.

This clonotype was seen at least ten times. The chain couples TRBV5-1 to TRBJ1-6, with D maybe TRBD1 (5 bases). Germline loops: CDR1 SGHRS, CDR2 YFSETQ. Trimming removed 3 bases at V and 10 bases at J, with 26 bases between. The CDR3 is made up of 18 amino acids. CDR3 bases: TGCGCCAGCAGCTCTGGAAGGGGCGGACCGCACTCCAGATCACCCCTCCACTTT. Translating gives CASSSGRGGPHSRSPLHF.

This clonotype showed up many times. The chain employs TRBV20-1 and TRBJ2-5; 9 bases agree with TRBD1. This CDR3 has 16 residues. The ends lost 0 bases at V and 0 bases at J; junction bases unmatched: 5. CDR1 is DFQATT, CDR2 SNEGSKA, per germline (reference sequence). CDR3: CSARDPRTGDQETQYF. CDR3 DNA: TGCAGTGCTAGAGATCCAAGGACAGGGGACCAAGAGACCCAGTACTTC.

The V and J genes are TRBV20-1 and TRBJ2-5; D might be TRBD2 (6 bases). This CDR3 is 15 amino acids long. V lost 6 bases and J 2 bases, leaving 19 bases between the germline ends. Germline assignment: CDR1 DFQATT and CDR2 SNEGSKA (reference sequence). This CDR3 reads CSAASASATQETQYF. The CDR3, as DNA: TGCAGTGCCGCCTCGGCTAGCGCAACACAAGAGACCCAGTACTTC.

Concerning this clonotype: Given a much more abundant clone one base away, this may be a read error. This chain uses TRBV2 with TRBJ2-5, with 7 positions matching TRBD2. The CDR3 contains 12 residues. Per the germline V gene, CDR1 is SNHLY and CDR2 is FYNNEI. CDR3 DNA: TGTGCCAGCAGTGACCGGGGGGAGAACCAGTACTTC. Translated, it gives CASSDRGENQYF.

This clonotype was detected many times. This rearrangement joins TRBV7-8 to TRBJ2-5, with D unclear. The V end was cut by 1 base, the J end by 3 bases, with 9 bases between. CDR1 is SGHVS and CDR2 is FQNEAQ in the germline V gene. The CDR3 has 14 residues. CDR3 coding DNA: TGTGCCAGCAGCTTAGTGGGCTTTGAAGAGACCCAGTACTTC. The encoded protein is CASSLVGFEETQYF.

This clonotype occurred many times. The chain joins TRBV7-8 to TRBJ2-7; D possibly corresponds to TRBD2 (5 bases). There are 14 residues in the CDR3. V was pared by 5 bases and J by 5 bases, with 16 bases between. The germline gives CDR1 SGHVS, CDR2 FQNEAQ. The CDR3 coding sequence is TGTGCCAGCAGCGTGGACTTGCTGGTCCACGAGCAGTACTTC. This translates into CASSVDLLVHEQYF.

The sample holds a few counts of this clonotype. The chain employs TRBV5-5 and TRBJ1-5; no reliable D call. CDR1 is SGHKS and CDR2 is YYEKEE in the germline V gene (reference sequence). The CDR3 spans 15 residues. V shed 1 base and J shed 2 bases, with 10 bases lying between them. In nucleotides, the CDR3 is TGTGCCAGCAGCTTGTTATCGACGGGCAATCAGCCCCAGCATTTT. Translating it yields CASSLLSTGNQPQHF.

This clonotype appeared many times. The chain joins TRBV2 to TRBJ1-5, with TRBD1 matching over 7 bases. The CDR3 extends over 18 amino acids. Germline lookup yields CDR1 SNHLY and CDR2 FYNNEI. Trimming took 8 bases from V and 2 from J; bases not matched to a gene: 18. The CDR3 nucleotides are TGTGCCAGCGGACTACAGGGGTCAAAAGGGGGTCGCAATCAGCCCCAGCATTTT. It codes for CASGLQGSKGGRNQPQHF.

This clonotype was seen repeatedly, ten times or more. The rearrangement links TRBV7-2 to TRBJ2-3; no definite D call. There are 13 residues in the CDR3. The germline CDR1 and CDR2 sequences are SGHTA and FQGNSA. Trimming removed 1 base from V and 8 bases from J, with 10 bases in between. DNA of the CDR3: TGTGCCAGCAGCTTAGGGTGGAAGGGTACGCAGTATTTT. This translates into CASSLGWKGTQYF.

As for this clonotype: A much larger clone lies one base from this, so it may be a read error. The CDR3 loop is CSADQIGGYNEQFF. The CDR3 nucleotides read TGCAGTGCTGACCAGATCGGGGGATACAATGAGCAGTTCTTC. This chain joins TRBV20-1 and TRBJ2-1; TRBD2 is a possible D gene (6 bases). Trimming shortened V by 5 bases and J by 4 bases, and 15 bases separated the two germline ends. The germline V gene has CDR1 DFQATT and CDR2 SNEGSKA (reference sequence). The CDR3 totals 14 residues.

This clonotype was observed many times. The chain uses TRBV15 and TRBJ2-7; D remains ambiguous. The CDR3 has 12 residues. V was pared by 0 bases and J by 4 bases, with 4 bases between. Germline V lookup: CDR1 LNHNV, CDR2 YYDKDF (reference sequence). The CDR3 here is CATSRDGYEQYF. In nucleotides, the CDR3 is TGTGCCACCAGCAGAGATGGGTACGAGCAGTACTTC.

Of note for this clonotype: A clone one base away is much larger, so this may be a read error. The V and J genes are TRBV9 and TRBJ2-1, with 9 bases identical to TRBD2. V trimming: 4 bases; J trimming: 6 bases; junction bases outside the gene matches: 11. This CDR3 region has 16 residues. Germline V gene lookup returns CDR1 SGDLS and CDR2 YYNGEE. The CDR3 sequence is CASSPYLGRGGNEQFF. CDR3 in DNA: TGTGCCAGCAGCCCATACCTGGGGCGGGGGGGCAATGAGCAGTTCTTC.

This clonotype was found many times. CDR3 DNA: TGTGCCAGCAGCTTAACAATTGTGAGGGGGGATACGCAGTATTTT. This translates into CASSLTIVRGDTQYF. This chain uses TRBV7-3 with TRBJ2-3; perhaps TRBD1 as D (6 bases). Trimming removed 0 bases at V and 6 bases at J, with 13 bases between. Per germline, CDR1 SGHTA and CDR2 FQGTGA. The CDR3 length is 15 residues.

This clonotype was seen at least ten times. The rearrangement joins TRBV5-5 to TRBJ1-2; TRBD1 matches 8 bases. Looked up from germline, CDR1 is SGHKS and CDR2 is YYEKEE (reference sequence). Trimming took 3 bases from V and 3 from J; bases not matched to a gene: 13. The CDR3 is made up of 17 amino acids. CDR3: CASSSRTGLPSDYGYTF. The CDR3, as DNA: TGTGCCAGCAGCTCCCGGACAGGGTTACCCTCGGACTATGGCTACACCTTC.